The rows below give T cell receptor beta chains drawn from one sample of a study of blood T cell repertoires in COVID-19. Measured with immunoSEQ multiplex PCR; TCRdb has only the in-frame clones, and not every one. In the table there are about 120,000 clones, 65% to 80% of which are singletons. Sequencing used peripheral blood. Receptor source: a human donor with acute or convalescent COVID-19. The donor label of this sample is uncertain. Each CDR3 is given with its conserved first and last residue. The order of the fields is V gene, clone size, J gene, D gene, CDR3 DNA, CDR3 protein. A D gene is named only where the DNA matches it firmly. Not all rows give a size; the values are once, few, many and, for expanded clones, a class.

TRBV13,few,TRBJ1-1,-,TGTGCCAGCAGCTTAGAAGGGGGCACTGAAGCTTTCTTT,CASSLEGGTEAFF
TRBV10-3,-,TRBJ2-1,-,TGTGCCATCAGTGAGTTGGGAGGACTGGGGCTAGGGGTGGATGAGCAGTTCTTC,CAISELGGLGLGVDEQFF
TRBV2,-,TRBJ2-1,-,TGTGCCAGCAGTCTGACAGGGAGGAATGAGCAGTTCTTC,CASSLTGRNEQFF
TRBV6-5,-,TRBJ1-4,-,TGTGCCAGCAGTATAAGACAGATCACTAATGAAAAACTGTTTTTT,CASSIRQITNEKLFF
TRBV11-2,-,TRBJ2-2,TRBD2,TGTGCCAGCAGCCGGACTAGCGGCACCGGGGAGCTGTTTTTT,CASSRTSGTGELFF
TRBV3-1/TRBV3-2,-,TRBJ2-1,-,TGTGCCAGCAGCCTCCTCCTAGGAGCGCTTAATGAGCAGTTCTTC,CASSLLLGALNEQFF
TRBV9,-,TRBJ1-3,-,TGTGCCAGCAGCGTGGGTCCCGGGGAACCTGGAAACACCATATATTTT,CASSVGPGEPGNTIYF
TRBV2,-,TRBJ1-1,-,TGTGCCACCCGGGGGGGAAGAAGCACTGAAGCTTTCTTT,CATRGGRSTEAFF
TRBV5-8,-,TRBJ2-5,TRBD1,TGTGCCAGCAGCCGGGGCCAGGGGGATGGAGAGACCCAGTACTTC,CASSRGQGDGETQYF
TRBV18,-,TRBJ2-1,TRBD2,TGTGCCAGCTCACCGCAGGCAGGGAGGGTTGAGCAGTTCTTC,CASSPQAGRVEQFF
TRBV5-1,-,TRBJ1-1,-,TGCGCCAGCAGCTTGGAACAGAACACTGAAGCTTTCTTT,CASSLEQNTEAFF
TRBV5-4,-,TRBJ2-3,-,TGTGCCAGCAGCCCTGGCCTAGTCTCAGATACGCAGTATTTT,CASSPGLVSDTQYF
TRBV10-3,few,TRBJ1-2,TRBD1,TGTGCCATCAGTGAGTGGGGGACAGTTCTAAAAGTCCACTATGGCTACACCTTC,CAISEWGTVLKVHYGYTF
TRBV7-8,-,TRBJ1-1,-,TGTGCCAGCAGTTCCGGGACACTGAACACTGAAGCTTTCTTT,CASSSGTLNTEAFF
TRBV19,many,TRBJ1-6,-,TGTGCCAGTAGTCCACAAATAACAGGGCACAATTCACCCCTCCACTTT,CASSPQITGHNSPLHF
TRBV4-2,-,TRBJ2-7,-,TGTGCCAGCAGCCAAGATCCCGGGGGCTCCTACGAGCAGTACTTC,CASSQDPGGSYEQYF
TRBV18,-,TRBJ1-5,-,TGTGCCAGCTCGAGATCACCGGGACAAAAAGTTAATCAGCCCCAGCATTTT,CASSRSPGQKVNQPQHF
TRBV5-1,-,TRBJ1-1,TRBD1,TGCGCCAGCAGCCGGGACAGTCACACTGAAGCTTTCTTT,CASSRDSHTEAFF
TRBV19,once,TRBJ1-1,-,TGTGCCAGTAGTATAAGGCAGGAGAACACTGAAGCTTTCTTT,CASSIRQENTEAFF
TRBV30,-,TRBJ1-4,-,TGTGCCTGGACCAAAGGGGCGGGAGATGAAAAACTGTTTTTT,CAWTKGAGDEKLFF
TRBV7-9,-,TRBJ2-1,TRBD1,TGTGCCAGCAGAGGAGGGAGACAGGGGGCCCATGAGCAGTTCTTC,CASRGGRQGAHEQFF
TRBV5-4,-,TRBJ2-6,TRBD1,TGTGCCAGCAGCCTTAGGACAGGCCGCTCTGGGGCCAACGTCCTGACTTTC,CASSLRTGRSGANVLTF
TRBV5-3,-,TRBJ1-5,-,TGTGCCAGAAGCTACCCTGGACACAAGGTGTATAGCAATCAGCCCCAGCATTTT,CARSYPGHKVYSNQPQHF
TRBV29-1,-,TRBJ1-1,-,TGCAGCGGCGGCGGGGTAAACACTGAAGCTTTCTTT,CSGGGVNTEAFF
TRBV2,-,TRBJ2-7,TRBD2,TGTGCCAGCAGTGAAGCGGGGGGGGTCGAGCAGTACTTC,CASSEAGGVEQYF
TRBV5-4,-,TRBJ1-2,-,TGTGCCAGCAGCTCCAGGGTGGGCTCCAATGGCTACACCTTC,CASSSRVGSNGYTF
TRBV10-1,-,TRBJ1-2,-,TGCGCCAGCAGTGAGTCGACGAGAGTAGCTAAAAATTATGGCTACACCTTC,CASSESTRVAKNYGYTF
TRBV5-1,-,TRBJ1-1,-,TGCGCCAGCAGCTCCCTGTTACAGAACACTGAAGCTTTCTTT,CASSSLLQNTEAFF
TRBV6-1,medium-sized,TRBJ1-6,-,TGTGCCAGCAGTGAAGGTCGGGGGAGGGAGTCACCCCTCCACTTT,CASSEGRGRESPLHF
TRBV10-2,-,TRBJ1-3,-,TGCGCCGCAGGAGGACAGTCTGGAAACACCATATATTTT,CAAGGQSGNTIYF
TRBV5-6,once,TRBJ1-6,TRBD1,TGTGCCAGCAGGTTGGGACAGTGGGGTTCACCCCTCCACTTT,CASRLGQWGSPLHF
TRBV4-1,-,TRBJ2-3,-,TGCGCCAGCAGCCAAGGATTTTTGGCTAGCACCACAGATACGCAGTATTTT,CASSQGFLASTTDTQYF
TRBV6-5,-,TRBJ1-1,TRBD1,TGTGCCTTTGGGGACAGGAGGAACACTGAAGCTTTCTTT,CAFGDRRNTEAFF